The clone carrying this T cell receptor (beta chain) turned up a few times. The data originate from a study of T cells in Graves' hyperthyroidism and ophthalmopathy. The germline V and J ends were trimmed by 8 bases and 2 bases, with 10 bases remaining between them. CDR3 size: 12 residues. Germline values: CDR1 MGHDK, CDR2 SYGVNS. Amplified regions were TCR beta CDR3 sequences from RNA transcripts. An initial round of RT-PCR targeting the TCR CDR3 relied on the HTBI primer set. TCRdb itself ran the multiplex PCR reads through MiXCR, one entry per CDR3 protein. The table has about 710,000 distinct CDR3 sequences, less than 20% seen once; the top ten hold around 7.7%.

The source is a man between 18 and 29 years old with Graves' hyperthyroidism. Sequences were obtained from blood. The chain links TRBV25-1 to TRBJ2-7, with unresolved D. CDR3 in amino acids: CASGHGPYEQYF. The CDR3 DNA reads TGTGCCAGCGGCCACGGCCCCTACGAGCAGTACTTC.